The 15 T cell receptor beta chains given below trace back to one sample, sequenced in a study of glioma-infiltrating T cells after dendritic cell vaccination. Assay used: immunoSEQ multiplex PCR; TCRdb lists only in-frame clones, some missing. The sample includes over 90,000 clones, 85% to 90% seen only once; the top ten take just under 3%. The sequencing used blood, collected before dendritic cell vaccination. These receptors all come from a human donor with glioblastoma.

This chain links TRBV7-9 with TRBJ2-7, with 8 bases aligning to TRBD2. V dropped 2 bases and J dropped 4; count of bases not matched to a gene: 4. There are 14 residues in the CDR3. Germline V gives CDR1 SEHNR, CDR2 FQNEAQ (reference sequence). The CDR3 reads CASSLRGGHYEQYF. The CDR3 DNA reads as TGTGCCAGCAGCTTACGGGGGGGACATTACGAGCAGTACTTC. The complete variable domain, with remaining parts taken from reference TRBV7-9 and TRBJ2-7, reads DTGVSQNPRHKITKRGQNVTFRCDPISEHNRLYWYRQTLGQGPEFLTYFQNEAQLEKSRLLSDRFSAERPKGSFSTLEIQRTEQGDSAMYLCASSLRGGHYEQYFGPGTRLTVT.

This chain links TRBV5-6 with TRBJ1-6; D possibly corresponds to TRBD1 (5 bases). CDR3 size: 18 residues. V was shortened by 3 bases and J by 2 bases, with 18 bases between the two germline ends. Per the germline V gene, CDR1 is SGHDT and CDR2 is YYEEEE. CDR3 nucleotide sequence: TGTGCCAGCAGCTCCCCGTCACAGGCTAACACCTATAATTCACCCCTCCACTTT. Its protein product is CASSSPSQANTYNSPLHF.

The chain combines TRBV12-5 with TRBJ1-5; D possibly corresponds to TRBD1 (6 bases). From germline, CDR1 is LGHNT and CDR2 FRNRAP. The CDR3 has 14 amino acids. V was cut by 6 bases and J by 4 bases, with 13 bases left in between. The CDR3 is CASGPGQGNQPQHF. The CDR3 DNA reads TGTGCTAGTGGCCCCGGGCAGGGGAATCAGCCCCAGCATTTT.

This chain joins TRBV18 and TRBJ1-2; TRBD1 aligns across 8 bases. Unmatched junction bases numbered 6, after V lost 1 base and J lost 2 bases. This CDR3 contains 16 residues. Germline assignment: CDR1 KGHSH and CDR2 LQKENI. The CDR3 protein is CASSPLQGAQNYGYTF. The CDR3 nucleotides are TGTGCCAGCTCACCACTTCAGGGGGCGCAAAACTATGGCTACACCTTC.

This chain uses TRBV30 with TRBJ2-1; D is possibly TRBD1 (5 bases). Germline V gene lookup returns CDR1 GTSNPN and CDR2 SVGIG (reference sequence). Trimming took off 2 bases at V and 13 bases at J, with 15 bases between the two ends. There are 12 residues in the CDR3. Here the CDR3 DNA reads TGTGCCTGGAGTACAGGCCTACTGTATCAGTTCTTC. It translates to CAWSTGLLYQFF.

The V and J genes are TRBV5-1 and TRBJ2-2; 9 nucleotides line up with TRBD2. Germline-derived CDR1 and CDR2 are SGHRS and YFSETQ. This CDR3 has 16 amino acids. With V trimmed by 2 bases and J by 5 bases, 7 bases remained unmatched. CDR3 amino acids: CASSFSGSLGTGELFF. The CDR3 DNA is TGCGCCAGCAGCTTTAGCGGGAGTCTCGGAACCGGGGAGCTGTTTTTT.

The J gene is TRBJ2-2, the V gene TRBV10-3; tentative D call: TRBD1 (5 bases). Germline V gene data show CDR1 as ENHRY and CDR2 as SYGVKD. Trimming left V 8 bases short and J 0 bases short, with 7 bases between. The CDR3 covers 13 residues. CDR3 DNA: TGTGCCATCCAGGGTCCGAACACCGGGGAGCTGTTTTTT. Its translation: CAIQGPNTGELFF.

The rearrangement links TRBV15 to TRBJ1-3; D is possibly TRBD1 (5 bases). From germline, CDR1 is LNHNV and CDR2 YYDKDF (reference sequence). The CDR3 has 16 residues. With 0 bases removed from V and 0 bases from J, the gap between germline ends came to 9 bases. CDR3 sequence (DNA): TGTGCCACCAGCAGAGACCGGGGGGGCTCTGGAAACACCATATATTTT. Protein product: CATSRDRGGSGNTIYF.

The chain carries TRBV10-3 and TRBJ1-2, with D maybe TRBD1 (6 bases). The V gene's germline CDR1 is ENHRY and CDR2 SYGVKD. The CDR3 sequence is 13 residues long. V was clipped by 6 bases and J by 8 bases, with 16 bases between them. The CDR3 region is CAIRPDSATGYTF. Written as DNA, the CDR3 is TGTGCCATCAGACCGGACAGTGCGACGGGCTACACCTTC.

This clone was detected only once. This chain connects TRBV4-2 to TRBJ2-7; 7 nucleotides agree with TRBD2. CDR1 is LGHNA and CDR2 is YNFKEQ in the germline V gene. This CDR3 region has 16 residues. Trimming took 0 bases from V and 4 from J; bases not matched to a gene: 9. CDR3 in amino acids: CASSQEAGFTPYEQYF. The CDR3 nucleotides are TGTGCCAGCAGCCAAGAAGCGGGGTTTACGCCTTACGAGCAGTACTTC.

J is TRBJ1-2 and V is TRBV6-5; TRBD1 is a possible D gene (6 bases). Germline CDR1 is MNHEY and CDR2 is SVGAGI. This CDR3 comprises 15 residues. V lost 7 bases and J lost 0, with 15 bases in between. This CDR3 reads CASTRGSGANYGYTF. CDR3 DNA sequence: TGTGCCAGCACTAGGGGGTCCGGGGCTAACTATGGCTACACCTTC.

As to this clone: Other nucleotide sequences from this sample produce the same CDR3. The rearrangement joins TRBV10-3 to TRBJ2-2; TRBD1 might be the D (6 bases). Germline-derived CDR1 and CDR2 are ENHRY and SYGVKD. V lost 3 bases, J lost 3 bases, and 8 bases lay in between. This CDR3 spans 14 amino acids. CDR3 in amino acids: CAISDRGDTGELFF. As DNA, the CDR3 is TGTGCCATCAGTGACAGGGGAGACACCGGGGAGCTGTTTTTT.

The chain employs TRBV4-1 and TRBJ2-5, with D unclear. Germline V CDR1 and CDR2: MGHRA, YSYEKL. The V gene lost 0 bases and the J gene lost 5 bases, with 4 bases spanning the gap. The CDR3 spans 12 residues. The CDR3 nucleotides read TGCGCCAGCAGCCAAGATTCGGAGACCCAGTACTTC. It translates to CASSQDSETQYF.

This clone was detected only once. The V call is TRBV19, the J call TRBJ1-2; a possible D gene is TRBD1 (6 bases). The CDR3 has 15 amino acids. With 7 bases removed from V and 7 bases from J, the gap between germline ends came to 22 bases. Germline CDR1 reads LNHDA; CDR2 reads SQIVND (reference sequence). CDR3 region: CASIRAAGDGSGYTF. The CDR3 DNA reads as TGTGCCAGTATCCGGGCGGCAGGGGATGGCTCTGGCTACACCTTC.

The V gene is TRBV19, the J gene TRBJ2-3, with D perhaps TRBD2 (6 bases). Trimming removed 7 bases from V and 0 bases from J, with 11 bases in between. From germline, CDR1 is LNHDA and CDR2 SQIVND (reference sequence). This CDR3 is 14 amino acids long. The CDR3 bases are TGTGCCAGTACTTTGGGAGGAAGCACAGATACGCAGTATTTT. It codes for CASTLGGSTDTQYF.